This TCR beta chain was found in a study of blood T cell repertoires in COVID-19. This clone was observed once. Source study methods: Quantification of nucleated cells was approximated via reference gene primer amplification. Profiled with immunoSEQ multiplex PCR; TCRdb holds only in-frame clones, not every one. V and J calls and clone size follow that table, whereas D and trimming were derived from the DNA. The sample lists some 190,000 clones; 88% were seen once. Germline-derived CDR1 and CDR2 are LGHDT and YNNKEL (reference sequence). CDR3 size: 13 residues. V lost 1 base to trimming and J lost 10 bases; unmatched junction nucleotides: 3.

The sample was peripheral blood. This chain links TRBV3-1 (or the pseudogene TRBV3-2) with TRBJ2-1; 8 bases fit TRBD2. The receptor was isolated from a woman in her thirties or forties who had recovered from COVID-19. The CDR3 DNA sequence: TGTGCCAGCAGCCAAGTCATAGCGGGAGAGCAGTTCTTC. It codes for CASSQVIAGEQFF.